The sequence of this T cell receptor (beta chain) was determined in a study of T cells in localized non-small cell lung cancer. Libraries were prepared by immunoSEQ multiplex PCR; TCRdb keeps only in-frame clonotypes and omits some of them. The sample lists 4,000 or so clones, approximately 25% occurring once. About this clone itself: Antigen specificity is unknown.

General study points: Uninvolved nearby lung showed the greatest T cell clonality, exceeding that found in tumor. In adjacent lung appeared a median approximately 61 of the top 100 tumor clones.

Germline values: CDR1 LNHDA, CDR2 SQIVND (reference sequence). The CDR3 sequence is 11 residues long. Trimming left V 3 bases short and J 3 bases short, with 2 bases between. This specimen consisted of lung tumor tissue, obtained before any cancer treatment. This TCR was recovered from a man aged 40-75 years with stage II lung adenocarcinoma. V is TRBV19 and J is TRBJ1-2, with D hard to call. The CDR3 reads CASSMDYGYTF. The CDR3, as DNA: TGTGCCAGTAGTATGGACTATGGCTACACCTTC.